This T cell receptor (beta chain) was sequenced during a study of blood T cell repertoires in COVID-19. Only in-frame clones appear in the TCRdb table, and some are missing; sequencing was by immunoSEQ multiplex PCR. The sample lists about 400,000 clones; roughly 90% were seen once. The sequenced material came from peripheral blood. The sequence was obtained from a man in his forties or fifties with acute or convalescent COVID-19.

This CDR3 is CASSSTGLVGQPQHF. The CDR3 DNA reads as TGCGCCAGCAGCTCGACAGGGTTGGTGGGTCAGCCCCAGCATTTT. This sequence joins TRBV5-1 and TRBJ1-5; 7 nucleotides agree with TRBD1. The J segment lost 6 bases and the V segment lost 3 bases, leaving 9 bases of the junction unmatched. The germline V gene encodes CDR1 SGHRS and CDR2 YFSETQ. The CDR3 totals 15 residues.